Described below is a single TCR beta chain sequence and its context. The entry originates in a study of blood T cell repertoires in COVID-19. Across the whole study: The study drew acute and convalescent COVID-19 samples from the United States, Italy and Spain.

Authors' data handling: Amplified reference gene primers provided the basis for estimating nucleated cell counts. The repertoire was sequenced with immunoSEQ multiplex PCR; TCRdb's copy has only in-frame clones and lacks some. The D gene and trimming were derived from the DNA, and the V and J assignments and clone size from that table. The table shows roughly 80,000 clones, with roughly four fifths occurring only once. CDR1 is MDHEN, CDR2 SYDVKM, per germline. V trimming: 4 bases; J trimming: 0 bases; junction bases outside the gene matches: 8. The CDR3 contains 16 residues. Specimen: peripheral blood. The sequence was collected from a human donor in a cohort sampled during active COVID-19. This sequence joins TRBV28 and TRBJ2-7, with 8 nucleotides matching TRBD2. The CDR3 DNA sequence: TGTGCCAGCAGTTCTCCCGGGACTAGAAGCTCCTACGAGCAGTACTTC. Its protein is CASSSPGTRSSYEQYF.